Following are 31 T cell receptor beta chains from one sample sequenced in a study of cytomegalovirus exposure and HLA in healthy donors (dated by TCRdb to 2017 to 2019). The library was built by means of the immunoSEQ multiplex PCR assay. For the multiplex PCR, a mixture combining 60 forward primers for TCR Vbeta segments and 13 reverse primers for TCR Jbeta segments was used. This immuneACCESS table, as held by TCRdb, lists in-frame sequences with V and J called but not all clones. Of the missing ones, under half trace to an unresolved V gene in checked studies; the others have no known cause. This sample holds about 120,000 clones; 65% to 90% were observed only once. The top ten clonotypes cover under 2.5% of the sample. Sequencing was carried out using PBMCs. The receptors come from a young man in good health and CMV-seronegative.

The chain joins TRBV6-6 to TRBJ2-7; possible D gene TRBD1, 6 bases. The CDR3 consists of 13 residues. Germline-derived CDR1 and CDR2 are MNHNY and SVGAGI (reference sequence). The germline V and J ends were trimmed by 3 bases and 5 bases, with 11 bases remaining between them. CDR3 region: CASSYTSGDEQYF. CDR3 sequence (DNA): TGTGCCAGCAGTTATACCTCAGGGGACGAGCAGTACTTC.

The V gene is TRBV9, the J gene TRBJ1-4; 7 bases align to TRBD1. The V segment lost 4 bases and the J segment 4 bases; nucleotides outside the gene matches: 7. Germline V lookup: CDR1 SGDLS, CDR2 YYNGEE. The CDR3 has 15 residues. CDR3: CASSLSTGDNEKLFF. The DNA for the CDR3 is TGTGCCAGCAGCCTTAGTACAGGGGATAATGAAAAACTGTTTTTT.

CDR3 in DNA: TGTGCCAGCAGCCTGGGACAGTCCGTCACTGAAGCTTTCTTT. It specifies CASSLGQSVTEAFF. The rearrangement uses TRBV28 and TRBJ1-1; 7 bases fit TRBD1. Trimming cost V 6 bases and J 4 bases; bases outside gene matches: 8. The CDR3 runs 14 residues. Looked up from germline, CDR1 is MDHEN and CDR2 is SYDVKM.

The CDR3 DNA reads TGCGCCAGCAGCTTGCAGGTAGGCGAGCAGTACTTC. Protein: CASSLQVGEQYF. The genes are TRBV5-1 and TRBJ2-7; D not certain. The V gene lost 1 base and the J gene lost 6 bases, with 8 bases spanning the gap. There are 12 residues in the CDR3. CDR1 and CDR2 from the germline V gene are SGHRS and YFSETQ. Based on the CDR3 plus reference TRBV5-1 and TRBJ2-7, the full variable domain is KAGVTQTPRYLIKTRGQQVTLSCSPISGHRSVSWYQQTPGQGLQFLFEYFSETQRNKGNFPGRFSGRQFSNSRSEMNVSTLELGDSALYLCASSLQVGEQYFGPGTRLTVT.

Here the CDR3 reads CASSLRPHERNIQYF. The CDR3 region has the DNA TGTGCCAGCAGTCTCCGGCCTCACGAGAGGAACATTCAGTACTTC. The chain employs TRBV6-5 and TRBJ2-4, with D unresolved. This CDR3 spans 15 amino acids. V lost 5 bases, J lost 7 bases, and 18 bases lay in between. CDR1 and CDR2 (germline): MNHEY, SVGAGI.

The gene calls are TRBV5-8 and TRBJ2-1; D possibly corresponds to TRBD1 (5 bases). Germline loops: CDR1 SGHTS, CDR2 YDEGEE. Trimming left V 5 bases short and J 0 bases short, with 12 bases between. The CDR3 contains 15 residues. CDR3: CASRPDSSSYNEQFF. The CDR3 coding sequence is TGTGCCAGCAGACCCGACAGTAGCTCCTACAATGAGCAGTTCTTC.

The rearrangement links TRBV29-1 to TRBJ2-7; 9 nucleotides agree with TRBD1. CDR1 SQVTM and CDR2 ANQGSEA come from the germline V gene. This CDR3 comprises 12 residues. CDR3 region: CSGGQGKGEQYF. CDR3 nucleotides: TGCAGTGGTGGACAGGGGAAGGGCGAGCAGTACTTC.

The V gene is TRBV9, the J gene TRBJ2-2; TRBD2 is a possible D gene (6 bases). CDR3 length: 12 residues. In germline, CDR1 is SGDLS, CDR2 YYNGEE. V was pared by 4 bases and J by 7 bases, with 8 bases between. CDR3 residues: CASSLGGGELFF. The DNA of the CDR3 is TGTGCCAGCAGCTTGGGGGGCGGGGAGCTGTTTTTT.

CDR3 sequence: CASSLGTGGAGDRGNEQFF. The DNA of the CDR3 is TGCGCCAGCAGCTTGGGGACAGGGGGCGCGGGGGATCGTGGCAATGAGCAGTTCTTC. The chain couples TRBV5-1 to TRBJ2-1, with 11 bases fitting TRBD1. From germline, CDR1 is SGHRS and CDR2 YFSETQ. Losses at the gene ends were 0 bases for V and 6 bases for J; bases not matched to a gene: 14. The CDR3 length is 19 residues.

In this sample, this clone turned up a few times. CDR3 protein: CASSVGPRVQPEAFF. In DNA, the CDR3 is TGTGCCAGCAGCGTAGGTCCCAGGGTTCAGCCTGAAGCTTTCTTT. V usage is TRBV9 and J usage is TRBJ1-1; maybe TRBD1 (5 bases). The ends were cut back, 0 bases at V and 6 bases at J, with 15 bases in the middle. Germline CDR1 reads SGDLS; CDR2 reads YYNGEE. The CDR3 extends over 15 amino acids.

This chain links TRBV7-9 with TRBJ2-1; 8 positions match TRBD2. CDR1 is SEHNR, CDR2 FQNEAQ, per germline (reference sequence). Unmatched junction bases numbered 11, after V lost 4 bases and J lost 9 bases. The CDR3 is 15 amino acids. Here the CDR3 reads CASSSVPGLVAEQFF. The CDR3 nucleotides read TGTGCCAGCAGCTCAGTCCCGGGACTAGTCGCTGAGCAGTTCTTC.

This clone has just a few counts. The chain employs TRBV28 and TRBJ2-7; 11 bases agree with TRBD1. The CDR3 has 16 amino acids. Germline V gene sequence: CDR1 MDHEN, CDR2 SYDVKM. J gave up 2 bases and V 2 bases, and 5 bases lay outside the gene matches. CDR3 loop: CASSLIRTGGPYEQYF. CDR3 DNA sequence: TGTGCCAGCAGTTTAATCCGGACAGGGGGCCCCTACGAGCAGTACTTC.

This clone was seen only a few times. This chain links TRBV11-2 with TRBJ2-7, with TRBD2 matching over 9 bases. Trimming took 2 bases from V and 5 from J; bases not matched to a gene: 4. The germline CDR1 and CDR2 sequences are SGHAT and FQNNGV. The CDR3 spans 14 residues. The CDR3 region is CASSLSIAGDEQYF. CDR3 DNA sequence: TGTGCCAGCAGCTTATCTATAGCGGGGGACGAGCAGTACTTC. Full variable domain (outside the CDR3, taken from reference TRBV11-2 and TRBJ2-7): EAGVAQSPRYKIIEKRQSVAFWCNPISGHATLYWYQQILGQGPKLLIQFQNNGVVDDSQLPKDRFSAERLKGVDSTLKIQPAKLEDSAVYLCASSLSIAGDEQYFGPGTRLTVT.

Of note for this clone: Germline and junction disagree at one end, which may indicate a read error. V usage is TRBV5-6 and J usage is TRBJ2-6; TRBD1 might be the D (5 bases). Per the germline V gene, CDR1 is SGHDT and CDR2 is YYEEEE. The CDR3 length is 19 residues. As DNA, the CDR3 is TGTGCCAGCAGCTTGTCCAGGGCCGCCCTTAGCTCTGGGGCCAACGGCCTGACTTTC. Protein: CASSLSRAALSSGANGLTF. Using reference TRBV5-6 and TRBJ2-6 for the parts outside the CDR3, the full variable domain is DAGVTQSPTHLIKTRGQQVTLRCSPKSGHDTVSWYQQALGQGPQFIFQYYEEEERQRGNFPDRFSGHQFPNYSSELNVNALLLGDSALYLCASSLSRAALSSGANGLTFGAGSRLTVL.

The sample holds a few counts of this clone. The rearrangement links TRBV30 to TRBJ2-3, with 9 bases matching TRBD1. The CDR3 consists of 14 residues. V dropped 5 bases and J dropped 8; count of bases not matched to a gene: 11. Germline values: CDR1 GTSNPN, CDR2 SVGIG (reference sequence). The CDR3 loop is CAWGPGQGLGTQYF. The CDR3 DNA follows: TGTGCCTGGGGGCCGGGACAGGGATTGGGTACGCAGTATTTT.

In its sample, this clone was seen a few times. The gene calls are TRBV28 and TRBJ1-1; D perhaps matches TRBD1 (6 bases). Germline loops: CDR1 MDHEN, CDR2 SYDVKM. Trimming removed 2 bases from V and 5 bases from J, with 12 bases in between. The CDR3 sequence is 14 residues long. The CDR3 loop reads CASSLIQGRTEAFF. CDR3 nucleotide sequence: TGTGCCAGCAGTTTAATTCAGGGGCGGACTGAAGCTTTCTTT.

The CDR3 reads CASSPRQGPDTGELFF. CDR3 coding DNA: TGTGCCAGCTCACCCCGACAGGGCCCGGACACCGGGGAGCTGTTTTTT. V usage is TRBV18 and J usage is TRBJ2-2; 7 bases are a match to TRBD1. V shed 3 bases and J 3 bases; nucleotides not matched to a gene: 7. Germline assignment: CDR1 KGHSH and CDR2 LQKENI. This CDR3 comprises 16 residues. Filled out from reference TRBV18 and TRBJ2-2, the complete variable domain reads NAGVMQNPRHLVRRRGQEARLRCSPMKGHSHVYWYRQLPEEGLKFMVYLQKENIIDESGMPKERFSAEFPKEGPSILRIQQVVRGDSAAYFCASSPRQGPDTGELFFGEGSRLTVL.

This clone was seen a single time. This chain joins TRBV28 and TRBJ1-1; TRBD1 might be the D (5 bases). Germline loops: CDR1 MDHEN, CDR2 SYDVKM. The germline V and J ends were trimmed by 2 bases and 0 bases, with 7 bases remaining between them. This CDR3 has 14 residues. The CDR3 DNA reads TGTGCCAGCAGTTTAGGGGCCATGAACACTGAAGCTTTCTTT. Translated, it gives CASSLGAMNTEAFF.

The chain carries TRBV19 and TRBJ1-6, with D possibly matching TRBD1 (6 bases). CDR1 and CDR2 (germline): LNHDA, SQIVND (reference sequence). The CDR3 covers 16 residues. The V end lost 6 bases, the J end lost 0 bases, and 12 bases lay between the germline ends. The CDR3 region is CASRNTGSSYNSPLHF. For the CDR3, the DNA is TGTGCCAGTAGAAATACAGGGAGCTCCTATAATTCACCCCTCCACTTT.

DNA for the CDR3: TGTGCCAGCAGCCAAGAGGGACAGGCTAGAAATCAGCCCCAGCATTTT. It encodes CASSQEGQARNQPQHF. The chain has TRBV16 and TRBJ1-5, with 8 nucleotides matching TRBD1. Germline V gives CDR1 KGHSY, CDR2 FQNENV. The trim removed 2 bases at V and 4 bases at J, leaving 7 bases unmatched. The CDR3 runs to 16 residues.

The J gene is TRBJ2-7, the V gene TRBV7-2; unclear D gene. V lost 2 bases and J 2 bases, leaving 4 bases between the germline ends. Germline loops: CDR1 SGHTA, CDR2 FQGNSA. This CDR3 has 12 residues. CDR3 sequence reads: CASSLTTYEQYF. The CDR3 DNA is TGTGCCAGCAGCTTAACAACCTACGAGCAGTACTTC.

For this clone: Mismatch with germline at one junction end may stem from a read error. CDR3 bases: TGTTCCAGCAGCTTAGCGGTAGGGTCTGGGGCCAACGGCCTGACTTTC. Translated, it gives CSSSLAVGSGANGLTF. The V call is TRBV7-9, the J call TRBJ2-6, with D tentatively TRBD2 (6 bases). The CDR3 runs 16 residues. Germline CDR1 SEHNR, CDR2 FQNEAQ (reference sequence).

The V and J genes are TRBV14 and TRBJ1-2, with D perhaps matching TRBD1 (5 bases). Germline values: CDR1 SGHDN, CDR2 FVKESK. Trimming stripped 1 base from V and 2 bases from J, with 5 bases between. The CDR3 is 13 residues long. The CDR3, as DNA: TGTGCCAGCAGCCAAGGGGGCAACTATGGCTACACCTTC. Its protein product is CASSQGGNYGYTF.

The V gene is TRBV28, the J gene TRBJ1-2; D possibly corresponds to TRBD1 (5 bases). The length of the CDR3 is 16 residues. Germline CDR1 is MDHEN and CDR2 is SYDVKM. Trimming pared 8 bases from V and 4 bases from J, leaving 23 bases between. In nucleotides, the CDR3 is TGTGCCAGCTCCCCCGTCGGGCGGACACTTGGCTATGGCTACACCTTC. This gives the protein CASSPVGRTLGYGYTF.

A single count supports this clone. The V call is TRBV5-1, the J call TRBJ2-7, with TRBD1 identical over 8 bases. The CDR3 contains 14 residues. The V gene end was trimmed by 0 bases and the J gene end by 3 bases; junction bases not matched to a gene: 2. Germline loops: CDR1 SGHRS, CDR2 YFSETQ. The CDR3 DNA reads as TGCGCCAGCAGCTTGGATGACAGGGGCTACGAGCAGTACTTC. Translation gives CASSLDDRGYEQYF.

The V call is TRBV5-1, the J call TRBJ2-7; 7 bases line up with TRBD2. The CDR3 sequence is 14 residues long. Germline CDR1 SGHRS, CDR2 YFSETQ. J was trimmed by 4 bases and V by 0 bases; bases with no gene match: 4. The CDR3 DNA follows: TGCGCCAGCAGCTTGGTTGCCGGGGGGTACGAGCAGTACTTC. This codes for CASSLVAGGYEQYF.

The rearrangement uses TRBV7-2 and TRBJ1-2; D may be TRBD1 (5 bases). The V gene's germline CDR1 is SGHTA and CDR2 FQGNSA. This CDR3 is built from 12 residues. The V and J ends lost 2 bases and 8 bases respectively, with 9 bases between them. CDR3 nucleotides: TGTGCCAGCAGCTTACAGGGCAGCGGCTACACCTTC. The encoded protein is CASSLQGSGYTF. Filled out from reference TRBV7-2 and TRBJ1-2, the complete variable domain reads GAGVSQSPSNKVTEKGKDVELRCDPISGHTALYWYRQSLGQGLEFLIYFQGNSAPDKSGLPSDRFSAERTGGSVSTLTIQRTQQEDSAVYLCASSLQGSGYTFGSGTRLTVV.

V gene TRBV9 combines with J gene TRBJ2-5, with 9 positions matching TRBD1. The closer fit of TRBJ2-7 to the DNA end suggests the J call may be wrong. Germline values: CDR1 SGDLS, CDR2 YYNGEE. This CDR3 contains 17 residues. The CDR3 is CASSVEETRQGVYEQYF. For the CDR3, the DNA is TGTGCCAGCAGCGTAGAAGAGACCCGACAGGGGGTCTACGAGCAGTACTTC.

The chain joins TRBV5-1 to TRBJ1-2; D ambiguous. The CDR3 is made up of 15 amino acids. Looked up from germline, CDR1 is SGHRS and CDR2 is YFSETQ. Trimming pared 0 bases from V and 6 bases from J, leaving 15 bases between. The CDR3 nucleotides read TGCGCCAGCAGCTTGGAATCCGCCAGGCTCAATGGCTACACCTTC. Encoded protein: CASSLESARLNGYTF.

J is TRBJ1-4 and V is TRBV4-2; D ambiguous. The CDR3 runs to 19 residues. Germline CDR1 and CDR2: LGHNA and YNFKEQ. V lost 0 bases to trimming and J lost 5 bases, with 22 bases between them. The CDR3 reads CASSQDSYKIANPNEKLFF. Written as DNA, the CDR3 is TGTGCCAGCAGCCAAGATAGTTATAAGATCGCCAACCCGAATGAAAAACTGTTTTTT.

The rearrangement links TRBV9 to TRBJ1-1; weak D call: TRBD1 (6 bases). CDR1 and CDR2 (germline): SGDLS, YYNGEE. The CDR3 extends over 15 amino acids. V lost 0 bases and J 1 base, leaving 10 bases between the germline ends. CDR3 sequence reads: CASSVVPGANTEAFF. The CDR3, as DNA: TGTGCCAGCAGCGTAGTTCCAGGGGCGAACACTGAAGCTTTCTTT.